Given below is one T cell receptor (beta chain) in context. Its binding antigen is unknown. No much larger clonotype is one base removed from it; base qualities were not supplied. The data stem from a study of T cell repertoires in cytomegalovirus infection (dated by TCRdb to between 2018 and 2020). For context, the study as a whole: The HLA type of each donor mattered for the analysis, because public TCR beta signatures pointed to carriage of CMV infection along with the matching HLA type.

The listed sequencing device is Illumina HiSeq 1500. The public reads were reanalyzed by TCRdb: fastp trimming at Q25, MiXCR alignment, in-frame beta chains only. Each entry merges the rows of one CDR3 protein and shows their most common DNA and genes. The table for this sample lists around 260,000 distinct CDR3 sequences; roughly 9.1% of them were counted only once. The top ten clones comprise over 12% of the sample. Points the paper makes about the study in general: The ex vivo response was dominated by HLA-C-restricted CMV-specific TCR beta clonotypes, which also provided the single most frequent clonotype in two of eight donors. Cumulative frequency of public TCR beta family members discriminated carriers of CMV infection plus the relevant HLA type in this cohort and an independent 352-donor cohort.

The V end gives up 3 bases and the J end 4 bases, leaving 9 bases in the junction not matched to a gene. The germline V gene yields SQVTM for CDR1 and ANQGSEA for CDR2. Counted from cysteine to phenylalanine, this CDR3 has 16 amino acids. Of the read, only the CDR3 DNA is kept; its 48 bases are in frame from base 1. The chain was built from TRBV29-1 and TRBJ1-4; the junction holds 9 bases that match TRBD1. The sequence was collected from a human donor in good health (CMV status not recorded). Some clones in this sample may be carry-over from other donors' samples. Sequenced material: PBMCs. The DNA reads as follows: TGCAGCGTTGATGGGCCCGGACAGGGGAATAATGAAAAACTGTTTTTT. This is translated as CSVDGPGQGNNEKLFF. With the rest looked up from the reference TRBV29-1 and TRBJ1-4 genes rather than sequenced, the full variable domain is SAVISQKPSRDICQRGTSLTIQCQVDSQVTMMFWYRQQPGQSLTLIATANQGSEATYESGFVIDKFPISRPNLTFSTLTVSNMSPEDSSIYLCSVDGPGQGNNEKLFFGSGTQLSVL.